These T cell receptor beta chains were read from a single sample in a study of blood T cell repertoires in COVID-19. Sequencing was performed with immunoSEQ multiplex PCR; in TCRdb, only in-frame clones are kept and a portion is missing. The sample includes more than 300,000 clones, about 88% of them seen just once. Source material: PBMCs or T cells enriched from blood (not recorded which). These receptors originate from a woman between 18 and 30 years old who had recovered from COVID-19. Both conserved end residues are trimmed from each CDR3.

v_gene	j_gene	CDR3aa
TRBV11-3	TRBJ1-1	ASSPKHGSTTEAF
TRBV5-6	TRBJ2-6	ASSSGTGVSGANVLT
TRBV5-1	TRBJ2-6	ASSLAQGFSGEANVLT
TRBV30	TRBJ1-1	AWSQGGNTEAF
TRBV4-2	TRBJ1-1	ASSHATGGTEAF
TRBV7-2	TRBJ2-7	ASSLGVTGYEQY
TRBV10-3	TRBJ1-2	AIYAGFRTGGDYGYT
TRBV3-1/TRBV3-2	TRBJ1-3	ASSQGVRNTIY
TRBV7-3	TRBJ2-1	ASSRQGGSYNEQF
TRBV29-1	TRBJ1-2	SVQDRVYGYT